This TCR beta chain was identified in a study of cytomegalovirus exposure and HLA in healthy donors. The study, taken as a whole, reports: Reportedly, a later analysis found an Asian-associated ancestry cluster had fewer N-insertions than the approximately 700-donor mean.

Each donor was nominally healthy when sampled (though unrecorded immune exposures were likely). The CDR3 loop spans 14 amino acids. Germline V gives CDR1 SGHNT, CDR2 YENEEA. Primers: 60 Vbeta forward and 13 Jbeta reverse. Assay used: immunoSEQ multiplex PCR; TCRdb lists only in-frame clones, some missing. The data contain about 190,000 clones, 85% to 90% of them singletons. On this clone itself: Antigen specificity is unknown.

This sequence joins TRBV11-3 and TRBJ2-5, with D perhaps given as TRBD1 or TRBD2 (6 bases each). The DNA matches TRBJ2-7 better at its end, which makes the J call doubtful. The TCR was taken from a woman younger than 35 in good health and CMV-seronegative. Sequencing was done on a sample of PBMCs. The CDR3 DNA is TGTGCCAGCAGATTACAGGGAGGCTCCTACGAGCAGTACTTC. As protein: CASRLQGGSYEQYF.